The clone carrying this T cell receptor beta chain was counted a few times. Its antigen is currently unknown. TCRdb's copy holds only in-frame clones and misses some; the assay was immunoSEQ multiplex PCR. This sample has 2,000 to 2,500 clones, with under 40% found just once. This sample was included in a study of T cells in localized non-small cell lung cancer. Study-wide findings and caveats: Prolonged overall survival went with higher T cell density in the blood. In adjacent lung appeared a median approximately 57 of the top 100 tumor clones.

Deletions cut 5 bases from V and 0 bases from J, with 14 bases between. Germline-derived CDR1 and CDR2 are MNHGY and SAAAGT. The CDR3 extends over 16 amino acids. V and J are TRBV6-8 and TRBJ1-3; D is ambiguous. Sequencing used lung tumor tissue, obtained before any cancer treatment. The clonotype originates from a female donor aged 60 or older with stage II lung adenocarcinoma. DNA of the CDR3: TGTGCCAGCAGTCGGCTGGGCATAAGCTCTGGAAACACCATATATTTT. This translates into CASSRLGISSGNTIYF.